Each of the 26 T cell receptor beta chains below was sequenced from the same sample in a study of T cells in Graves' hyperthyroidism and ophthalmopathy. Amplified regions were TCR beta CDR3 sequences from RNA transcripts. HTBI primers were the set used in a first-round RT-PCR of the TCR CDR3. TCRdb independently ran MiXCR on the multiplex PCR reads; one entry per CDR3 protein. The data contain 500,000 to 800,000 distinct CDR3 sequences, nearly 45% of them singletons. The sequenced material came from peripheral blood or thyroid tissue (not recorded which). Every receptor here comes from an adult man with Graves' disease, either hyperthyroidism or ophthalmopathy (not recorded which).

The chain recombines TRBV12-3 or TRBV12-4 with TRBJ1-5; tentative D call: TRBD1 (6 bases). Between the trimmed V and J ends, which lost 6 bases and 13 bases, there was a span of 19 bases. The CDR3 has 13 residues. This CDR3 reads CASRRGGGYEQHF. The CDR3 DNA reads TGTGCCAGCAGGCGTGGTGGGGGCTACGAGCAGCATTTT.

The table lists this clonotype with a few counts. The rearrangement uses TRBV7-9 and TRBJ1-1; D not resolved. V lost 3 bases to trimming and J lost 2 bases, with 10 bases between them. CDR1 SEHNR and CDR2 FQNEAQ come from the germline V gene (reference sequence). This CDR3 has 14 residues. In nucleotides, the CDR3 is TGTGCCAGCAGCTTCTCTCCAGGAAACACTGAAGCTTTCTTT. Amino acid sequence: CASSFSPGNTEAFF.

Points on this clonotype: This may arise from a read error, as a much more abundant clone is one base away. The genes are TRBV7-6 and TRBJ1-5; 8 nucleotides agree with TRBD1. This CDR3 is 11 amino acids long. Per the germline V gene, CDR1 is SGHVS and CDR2 is FNYEAQ. The junction had 0 bases not matched to a gene; V was cut back by 9 bases and J by 5 bases. CDR3 amino acids: CARDRDQPQHF. The CDR3 DNA reads as TGTGCCAGGGACAGGGATCAGCCCCAGCATTTT.

This clonotype appeared a few times. The gene calls are TRBV2 and TRBJ1-5, with 9 positions matching TRBD1. V was pared by 6 bases and J by 6 bases, with 3 bases of the junction left unmatched. CDR1 is SNHLY and CDR2 is FYNNEI in the germline V gene. The CDR3 covers 13 residues. Written as DNA, the CDR3 is TGTGCCAGCAGCGACAGGGGGACTCAGCCCCAGCATTTT. Translation: CASSDRGTQPQHF.

In this sample, this clonotype turned up many times. The gene calls are TRBV24-1 and TRBJ1-2, with D possibly TRBD1 on 6 matching bases. Trimming stripped 9 bases from V and 6 bases from J, with 13 bases between. Looked up from germline, CDR1 is KGHDR and CDR2 is SFDVKD. There are 12 residues in the CDR3. CDR3 loop: CATGDQGNGYTF. The CDR3 DNA sequence: TGTGCCACCGGGGACCAGGGGAATGGCTACACCTTC.

In its sample, this clonotype was seen a few times. The V and J genes are TRBV12-3 or TRBV12-4 and TRBJ1-5, with D perhaps TRBD1 (6 bases). V was trimmed by 2 bases and J by 4 bases, leaving 9 bases between them. The CDR3 totals 14 residues. CDR3 protein: CASSLWQGNQPQHF. CDR3 coding DNA: TGTGCCAGCAGTTTATGGCAGGGGAATCAGCCCCAGCATTTT.

The genes are TRBV6-5 and TRBJ2-7, with 9 bases lining up with TRBD2. Germline CDR1 and CDR2: MNHEY and SVGAGI. The length of the CDR3 is 14 residues. Trimming at V came to 5 bases and at J to 7 bases, leaving 9 bases not matched to a gene. In DNA, the CDR3 is TGTGCCAGCAGTCCCCGGGGACTAGCTGTTGAGCAGTACTTC. Protein: CASSPRGLAVEQYF.

For this clonotype: A read error may explain this, as a much larger clone is one base away. The chain is built from TRBV7-2 and TRBJ1-6, with D hard to call. Germline V gene lookup returns CDR1 SGHTA and CDR2 FQGNSA. The CDR3 is 13 residues long. V gave up 6 bases and J gave up 9 bases, with 12 bases separating them. CDR3 protein: CASRVDRGSPLHF. The CDR3, as DNA: TGTGCCAGCAGAGTAGACCGTGGTTCACCCCTCCACTTT.

This clonotype has only a few counts. The V gene is TRBV10-3, the J gene TRBJ2-6, with D hard to call. Germline CDR1 and CDR2: ENHRY and SYGVKD. V gave up 11 bases and J gave up 0 bases, with 14 bases separating them. The CDR3 sequence is 15 residues long. The DNA of the CDR3 is TGTGCCGGGCAAAGGTGGGGCTCTGGGGCCAACGTCCTGACTTTC. This encodes CAGQRWGSGANVLTF.

This clonotype was seen at least ten times. The rearrangement joins TRBV29-1 to TRBJ1-1; the D is unclear. The CDR3 loop spans 14 amino acids. Trimming took 4 bases from V and 5 from J, leaving 17 bases between them. Looked up from germline, CDR1 is SQVTM and CDR2 is ANQGSEA. The CDR3 region has the DNA TGCAGCGTTGGTTCCCGGCTCCGTCCTACTGAAGCTTTCTTT. Translation gives CSVGSRLRPTEAFF.

This chain joins TRBV12-3 or TRBV12-4 and TRBJ1-1; D unclear. The CDR3 is 12 residues long. The germline V and J ends were trimmed by 7 bases and 5 bases, with 11 bases remaining between them. The CDR3: CASTWFGTEAFF. The CDR3 DNA reads as TGTGCCAGCACCTGGTTTGGGACTGAAGCTTTCTTT.

This clonotype occurred a few times. The chain combines TRBV7-9 with TRBJ2-7; a possible D gene is TRBD1 (6 bases). The V end was cut by 7 bases, the J end by 0 bases, with 22 bases between. The CDR3 runs to 17 residues. Per the germline V gene, CDR1 is SEHNR and CDR2 is FQNEAQ (reference sequence). DNA for the CDR3: TGTGCCAGCACCTCGGGACATGGAAGAAAAAACTCCTACGAGCAGTACTTC. Protein sequence: CASTSGHGRKNSYEQYF.

This clonotype was seen a single time. This chain joins TRBV10-3 and TRBJ1-1; D gene uncertain. V dropped 3 bases and J dropped 8 bases, with 10 bases sitting between them. This CDR3 comprises 12 residues. Germline lookup yields CDR1 ENHRY and CDR2 SYGVKD. This chain's CDR3 is CAISEGYLEAFF. Here the CDR3 DNA reads TGTGCCATCAGTGAAGGGTATTTGGAAGCTTTCTTT.

The rearrangement links TRBV10-3 to TRBJ1-5; TRBD1 aligns across 7 bases. J was trimmed by 0 bases and V by 6 bases; bases with no gene match: 5. Germline-derived CDR1 and CDR2 are ENHRY and SYGVKD. The CDR3 spans 15 residues. The CDR3 loop reads CAIRSGTVSNQPQHF. CDR3 DNA: TGTGCCATCAGATCAGGGACAGTTAGCAATCAGCCCCAGCATTTT.

This clonotype was recorded many times. The chain employs TRBV5-1 and TRBJ1-6, with D possibly TRBD1 on 6 matching bases. The CDR3 runs 16 residues. Trimming stripped 0 bases from V and 9 bases from J, with 16 bases between. Germline CDR1 is SGHRS and CDR2 is YFSETQ. This chain's CDR3 is CASSLGGRTGSSPLHF. The CDR3 region has the DNA TGCGCCAGCAGCTTGGGTGGCCGAACAGGGAGTTCACCCCTCCACTTT. Together with reference TRBV5-1 and TRBJ1-6, the CDR3 gives the full variable domain: KAGVTQTPRYLIKTRGQQVTLSCSPISGHRSVSWYQQTPGQGLQFLFEYFSETQRNKGNFPGRFSGRQFSNSRSEMNVSTLELGDSALYLCASSLGGRTGSSPLHFGNGTRLTVT.

V and J are TRBV5-1 and TRBJ1-1; D may be TRBD1 (6 bases). The CDR3 has 14 residues. V was clipped by 3 bases and J by 4 bases, with 13 bases between them. The germline V gene has CDR1 SGHRS and CDR2 YFSETQ. The CDR3 is CASSYPGAATEAFF. In nucleotides, the CDR3 is TGCGCCAGCAGCTACCCAGGGGCGGCCACTGAAGCTTTCTTT.

V usage is TRBV6-5 and J usage is TRBJ1-1; D might be TRBD1 (5 bases). CDR1 and CDR2 from the germline V gene are MNHEY and SVGAGI. V lost 1 base and J lost 0, with 12 bases in between. The CDR3 sequence is 16 residues long. Written as DNA, the CDR3 is TGTGCCAGCAGTTACTTCGCAGGGACTATGAACACTGAAGCTTTCTTT. The encoded protein is CASSYFAGTMNTEAFF.

The V gene is TRBV6-5, the J gene TRBJ1-2; TRBD1 agrees at 8 bases. Looked up from germline, CDR1 is MNHEY and CDR2 is SVGAGI. Unmatched junction bases numbered 10, after V lost 0 bases and J lost 1 base. CDR3 size: 18 residues. The CDR3 coding sequence is TGTGCCAGCAGTTACTCGTCGGACAGGGCCGGGGGTAACTATGGCTACACCTTC. As protein: CASSYSSDRAGGNYGYTF.

This clonotype was seen more than once but under ten times. The chain has TRBV24-1 and TRBJ2-5; 9 positions match TRBD1. This CDR3 is 15 amino acids long. V was clipped by 4 bases and J by 1 base; unmatched bases: 3. Germline V gene data show CDR1 as KGHDR and CDR2 as SFDVKD. The CDR3 is CATSEPTGGQETQYF. In DNA, the CDR3 is TGTGCCACCAGTGAACCGACAGGGGGCCAAGAGACCCAGTACTTC.

The CDR3 nucleotides read TGTGCCAGCACCTCGGGACGGTCGAATTCACCCCTCCACTTT. This translates into CASTSGRSNSPLHF. This chain connects TRBV9 to TRBJ1-6; possibly TRBD1 for D (5 bases). This CDR3 has 14 residues. The germline V and J ends were trimmed by 6 bases and 7 bases, with 14 bases remaining between them. Germline assignment: CDR1 SGDLS and CDR2 YYNGEE.

V usage is TRBV7-2 and J usage is TRBJ2-7; TRBD1 aligns across 9 bases. Germline V CDR1 and CDR2: SGHTA, FQGNSA. Trimming took 0 bases from V and 3 from J; bases not matched to a gene: 9. This CDR3 spans 17 amino acids. CDR3 loop: CASSLAGQGEVYYEQYF. Written as DNA, the CDR3 is TGTGCCAGCAGCTTAGCGGGACAGGGCGAGGTCTACTACGAGCAGTACTTC.

The V and J genes are TRBV11-1 and TRBJ1-4, with 8 bases that match TRBD1. Germline loops: CDR1 SGHAT, CDR2 FQDESV (reference sequence). V was pared by 5 bases and J by 0 bases, with 14 bases of the junction left unmatched. CDR3 length: 19 residues. As DNA, the CDR3 is TGTGCCAGCAGCCTAGGTAGACAGGGGACTATTGCAACTAATGAAAAACTGTTTTTT. Translated: CASSLGRQGTIATNEKLFF.

This clonotype appeared a single time. The rearrangement links TRBV9 to TRBJ1-3; possible D gene TRBD1, 6 bases. The V gene's germline CDR1 is SGDLS and CDR2 YYNGEE. Trimming removed 3 bases at V and 4 bases at J, with 11 bases between. The CDR3 is made up of 14 amino acids. The CDR3 protein is CASSAYRVGNTIYF. In DNA form, the CDR3 reads TGTGCCAGCAGCGCCTACAGGGTCGGAAACACCATATATTTT.

This clonotype was seen repeatedly, ten times or more. The chain couples TRBV29-1 to TRBJ2-5, with TRBD2 matching 11 bases. This CDR3 is built from 14 residues. V lost 6 bases, J lost 7 bases, and 10 bases stayed unmatched. The germline gives CDR1 SQVTM, CDR2 ANQGSEA. The CDR3 is CSVEATSGSGTQYF. The CDR3 DNA reads TGCAGCGTGGAGGCTACTAGCGGGAGTGGGACCCAGTACTTC.

The V and J genes are TRBV7-9 and TRBJ2-2; D is undetermined. CDR1 SEHNR and CDR2 FQNEAQ come from the germline V gene (reference sequence). There are 13 residues in the CDR3. With 5 bases removed from V and 6 bases from J, the gap between germline ends came to 10 bases. The DNA for the CDR3 is TGTGCCAGCAGCCAGCAAGTACCCGGGGAGCTGTTTTTT. The encoded protein is CASSQQVPGELFF.

This clonotype showed up just once. The germline gene is not matched at one end of the junction; a read error may be the cause. The V call is TRBV24-1, the J call TRBJ1-6; 9 positions agree with TRBD1. The germline V gene has CDR1 KGHDR and CDR2 SFDVKD. CDR3 size: 16 residues. This CDR3 reads CASSYVPPGTGIPLHF. Here the CDR3 DNA reads TGTGCCAGCAGTTACGTACCCCCCGGGACAGGGATTCCCCTCCACTTT.